The T cell receptor (beta chain) described here comes from a study of response to subunit inactivated influenza vaccine (dated by TCRdb to 2017 to 2018). At the level of the whole study: Deep quantitative T cell receptor repertoire profiling was used in the study to track responses to a trivalent subunit inactivated influenza vaccine.

Counted from cysteine to phenylalanine, this CDR3 has 15 amino acids. The kept DNA is CDR3 alone, 45 bases in frame from the first base. Relative to germline, V is 6 bases shorter and J is 4 bases shorter, with 16 bases between their ends. To prepare the library, RT-PCR was applied. Data came from an Illumina HiSeq 2500. TCRdb reprocessed the public reads (quality trimming at Q25 with fastp, clone calling with MiXCR) and kept in-frame beta chains. Rows matching on CDR3 protein sequence are summarized as one entry with the most common DNA and genes. For this sample the table gives more than 700,000 distinct CDR3 sequences, of which 21% were detected only once. Roughly 10% of the sample lies in the top ten. This clonotype was observed many times. There is no known antigen for this receptor. Within one base of it there is no much larger clone, and no base qualities were kept. Overall study outcomes, separate from this receptor: According to the authors, only a limited number of new T cells may be recruited by each seasonal influenza vaccination.

The rearranged chain carries TRBV12-3 or TRBV12-4 and TRBJ1-3, with the D gene not clear enough to name. The receptor was derived from a man aged 50-59 years who received an inactivated influenza vaccine. Donor details come from another sample of the same person, matched by shared clones. The starting material was PBMCs from blood, obtained 4 to 6 days after vaccination. This receptor has the CDR3 CASSSLVGRGNTIYF. The nucleotide sequence reads TGTGCCAGCAGCTCCTTGGTAGGGCGCGGAAACACCATATATTTT.